This T cell receptor beta chain is from a study of CD8 T cells in Susac syndrome. Germline V gives CDR1 LGHDT, CDR2 YNNKEL (reference sequence). The CDR3 contains 14 residues. V gave up 4 bases and J gave up 0 bases, with 8 bases separating them. Blood CD8+ and CD4+ T cells underwent high-throughput TCR beta sequencing. The individuals used as controls were healthy donors who had been matched for both age and sex. Negative isolation yielded CD8+ and CD4+ T cells; FACS enriched TEMRA cells. RNA in amounts of roughly 0.5 to 1 ug was reverse transcribed with random hexamers. Across 54 Vbeta and 13 Jbeta, TCR beta CDR3 was amplified with immunoSEQ multiplex PCR. TCRdb itself ran the immunoSEQ multiplex PCR reads through MiXCR, one entry per CDR3 protein. The sample has about 110,000 distinct CDR3 sequences; 90% to 98% are singletons.

The sequenced material came from CD4+ T cells from PBMCs. The V and J genes are TRBV3-1 and TRBJ2-3; no clear D gene. This sequence originates from a human donor in good health. The CDR3 DNA reads as TGTGCCAGCAGCCCGACATGGAGCACAGATACGCAGTATTTT. This translates into CASSPTWSTDTQYF.